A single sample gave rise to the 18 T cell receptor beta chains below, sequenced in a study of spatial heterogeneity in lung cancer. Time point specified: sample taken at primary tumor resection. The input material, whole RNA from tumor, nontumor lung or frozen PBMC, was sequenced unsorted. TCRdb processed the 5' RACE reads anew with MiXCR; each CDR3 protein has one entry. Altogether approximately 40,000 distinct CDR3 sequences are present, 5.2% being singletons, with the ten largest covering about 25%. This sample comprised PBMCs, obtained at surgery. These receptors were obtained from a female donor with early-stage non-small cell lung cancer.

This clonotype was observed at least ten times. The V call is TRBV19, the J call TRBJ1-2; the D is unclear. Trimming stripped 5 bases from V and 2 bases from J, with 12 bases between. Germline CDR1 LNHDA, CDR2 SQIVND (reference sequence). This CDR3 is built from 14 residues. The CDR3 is CASSRLRANYGYTF. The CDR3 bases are TGTGCCAGTAGTCGCCTTAGGGCCAACTATGGCTACACCTTC.

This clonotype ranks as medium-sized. The chain's CDR3 is CASSLRATGGTDTQYF. CDR3 DNA sequence: TGTGCCAGCAGCCTTCGGGCGACGGGGGGCACAGATACGCAGTATTTT. V usage is TRBV5-6 and J usage is TRBJ2-3; D is perhaps TRBD2 (6 bases). The CDR3 is 16 residues long. The V end was cut by 4 bases, the J end by 1 base, with 16 bases between. The germline CDR1 and CDR2 sequences are SGHDT and YYEEEE.

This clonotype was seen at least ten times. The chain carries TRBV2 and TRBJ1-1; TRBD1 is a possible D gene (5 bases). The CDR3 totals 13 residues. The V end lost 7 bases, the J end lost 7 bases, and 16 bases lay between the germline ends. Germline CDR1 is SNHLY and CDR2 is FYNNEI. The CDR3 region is CASNLPPGVEAFF. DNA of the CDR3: TGTGCCAGCAACTTACCCCCGGGGGTTGAAGCTTTCTTT.

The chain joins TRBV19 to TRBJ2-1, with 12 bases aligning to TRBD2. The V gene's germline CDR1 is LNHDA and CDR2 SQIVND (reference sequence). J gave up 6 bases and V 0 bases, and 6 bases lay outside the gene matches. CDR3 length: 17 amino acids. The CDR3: CASSIDPPSGGANEQFF. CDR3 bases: TGTGCCAGTAGTATAGATCCGCCTAGCGGGGGGGCCAATGAGCAGTTCTTC.

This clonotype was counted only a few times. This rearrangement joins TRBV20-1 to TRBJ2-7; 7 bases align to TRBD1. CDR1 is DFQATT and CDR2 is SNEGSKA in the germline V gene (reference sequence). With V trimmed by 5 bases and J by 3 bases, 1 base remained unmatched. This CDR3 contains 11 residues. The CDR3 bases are TGCAGTGCTCCAGGGGGCTACGAGCAGTACTTC. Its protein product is CSAPGGYEQYF.

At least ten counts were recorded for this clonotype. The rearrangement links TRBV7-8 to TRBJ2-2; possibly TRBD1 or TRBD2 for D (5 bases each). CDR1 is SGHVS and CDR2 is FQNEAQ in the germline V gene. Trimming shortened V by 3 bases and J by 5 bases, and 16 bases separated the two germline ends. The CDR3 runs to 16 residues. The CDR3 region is CASSFRDLSGTGELFF. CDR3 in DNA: TGTGCCAGCAGCTTTAGGGACCTGAGTGGGACCGGGGAGCTGTTTTTT.

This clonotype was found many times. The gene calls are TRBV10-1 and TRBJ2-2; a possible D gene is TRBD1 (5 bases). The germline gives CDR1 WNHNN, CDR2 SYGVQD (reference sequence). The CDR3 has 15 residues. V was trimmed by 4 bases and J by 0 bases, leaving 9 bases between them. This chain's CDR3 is CASSAETANTGELFF. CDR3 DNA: TGCGCCAGCAGTGCGGAGACAGCGAACACCGGGGAGCTGTTTTTT.

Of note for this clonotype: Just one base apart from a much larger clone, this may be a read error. The CDR3 here is CALRAQEAFGYNEQFF. In DNA, the CDR3 is TGTGCCCTCAGGGCGCAGGAGGCTTTCGGGTACAATGAGCAGTTCTTC. V and J are TRBV30 and TRBJ2-1; possibly TRBD1 or TRBD2 for D (5 bases each). The CDR3 length is 16 residues. The germline V gene has CDR1 GTSNPN and CDR2 SVGIG (reference sequence). The V gene lost 8 bases and the J gene lost 4 bases, with 24 bases spanning the gap.

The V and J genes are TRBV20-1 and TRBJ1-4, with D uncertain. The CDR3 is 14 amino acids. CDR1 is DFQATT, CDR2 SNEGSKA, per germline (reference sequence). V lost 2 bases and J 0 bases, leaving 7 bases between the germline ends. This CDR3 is CSARLTATNEKLFF. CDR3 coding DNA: TGCAGTGCTAGACTGACTGCAACTAATGAAAAACTGTTTTTT.

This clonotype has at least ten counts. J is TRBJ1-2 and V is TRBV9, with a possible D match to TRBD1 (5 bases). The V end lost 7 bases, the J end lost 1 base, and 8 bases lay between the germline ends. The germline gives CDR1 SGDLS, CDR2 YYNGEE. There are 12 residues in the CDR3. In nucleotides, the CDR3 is TGTGCCAGCGGGGGTAGTAACTATGGCTACACCTTC. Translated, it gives CASGGSNYGYTF.

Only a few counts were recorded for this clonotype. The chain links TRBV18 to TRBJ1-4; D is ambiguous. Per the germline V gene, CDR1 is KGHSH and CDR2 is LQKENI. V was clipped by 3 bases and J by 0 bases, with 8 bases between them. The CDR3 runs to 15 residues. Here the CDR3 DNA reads TGTGCCAGCTCACCCGGCGGATCAACTAATGAAAAACTGTTTTTT. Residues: CASSPGGSTNEKLFF. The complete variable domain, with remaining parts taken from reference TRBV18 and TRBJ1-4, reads NAGVMQNPRHLVRRRGQEARLRCSPMKGHSHVYWYRQLPEEGLKFMVYLQKENIIDESGMPKERFSAEFPKEGPSILRIQQVVRGDSAAYFCASSPGGSTNEKLFFGSGTQLSVL.

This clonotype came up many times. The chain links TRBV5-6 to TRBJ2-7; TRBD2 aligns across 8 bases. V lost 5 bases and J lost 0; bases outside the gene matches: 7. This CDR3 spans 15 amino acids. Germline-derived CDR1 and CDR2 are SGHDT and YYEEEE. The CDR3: CASSRGGFRSYEQYF. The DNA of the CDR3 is TGTGCCAGCAGTCGCGGGGGGTTCCGCTCCTACGAGCAGTACTTC.

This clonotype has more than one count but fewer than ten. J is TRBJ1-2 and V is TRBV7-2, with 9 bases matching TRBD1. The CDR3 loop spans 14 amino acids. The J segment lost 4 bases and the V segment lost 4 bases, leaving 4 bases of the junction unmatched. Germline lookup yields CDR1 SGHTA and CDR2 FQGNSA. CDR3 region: CASSSLTGGYGYTF. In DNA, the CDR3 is TGTGCCAGCAGCTCCTTGACAGGGGGCTATGGCTACACCTTC.

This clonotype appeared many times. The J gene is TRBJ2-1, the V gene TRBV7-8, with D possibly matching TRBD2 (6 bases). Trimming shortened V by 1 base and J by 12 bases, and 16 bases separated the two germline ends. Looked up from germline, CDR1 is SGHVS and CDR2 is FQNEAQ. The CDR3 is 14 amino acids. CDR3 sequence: CASSLGQGAGGQFF. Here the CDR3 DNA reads TGTGCCAGCAGCTTAGGGCAGGGCGCCGGGGGGCAGTTCTTC. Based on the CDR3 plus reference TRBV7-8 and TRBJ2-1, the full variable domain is GAGVSQSPRYKVAKRGQDVALRCDPISGHVSLFWYQQALGQGPEFLTYFQNEAQLDKSGLPSDRFFAERPEGSVSTLKIQRTQQEDSAVYLCASSLGQGAGGQFFGPGTRLTVL.

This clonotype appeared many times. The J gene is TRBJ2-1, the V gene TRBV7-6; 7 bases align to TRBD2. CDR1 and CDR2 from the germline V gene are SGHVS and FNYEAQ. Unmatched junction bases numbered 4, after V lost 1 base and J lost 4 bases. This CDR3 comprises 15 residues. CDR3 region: CASSLVASGYNEQFF. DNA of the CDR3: TGTGCCAGCAGCTTAGTAGCTAGCGGTTACAATGAGCAGTTCTTC.

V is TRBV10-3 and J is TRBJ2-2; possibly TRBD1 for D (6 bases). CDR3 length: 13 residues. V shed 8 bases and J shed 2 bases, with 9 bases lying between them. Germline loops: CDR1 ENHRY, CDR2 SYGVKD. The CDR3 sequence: CAIPGQNTGELFF. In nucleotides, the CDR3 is TGTGCCATCCCGGGACAAAACACCGGGGAGCTGTTTTTT.

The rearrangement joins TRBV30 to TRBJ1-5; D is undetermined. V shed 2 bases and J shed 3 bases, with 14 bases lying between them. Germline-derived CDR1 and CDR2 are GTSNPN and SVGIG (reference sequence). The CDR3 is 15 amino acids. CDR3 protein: CAWSRPGQNNQPQHF. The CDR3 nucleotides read TGTGCCTGGAGTCGGCCCGGGCAAAACAATCAGCCCCAGCATTTT.

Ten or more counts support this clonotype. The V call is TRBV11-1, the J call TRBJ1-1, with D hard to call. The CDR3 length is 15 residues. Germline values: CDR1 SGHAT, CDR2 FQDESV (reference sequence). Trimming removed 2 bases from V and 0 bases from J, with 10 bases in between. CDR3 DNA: TGTGCCAGCAGCTTATTCGGAGAGGTGAACACTGAAGCTTTCTTT. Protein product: CASSLFGEVNTEAFF.